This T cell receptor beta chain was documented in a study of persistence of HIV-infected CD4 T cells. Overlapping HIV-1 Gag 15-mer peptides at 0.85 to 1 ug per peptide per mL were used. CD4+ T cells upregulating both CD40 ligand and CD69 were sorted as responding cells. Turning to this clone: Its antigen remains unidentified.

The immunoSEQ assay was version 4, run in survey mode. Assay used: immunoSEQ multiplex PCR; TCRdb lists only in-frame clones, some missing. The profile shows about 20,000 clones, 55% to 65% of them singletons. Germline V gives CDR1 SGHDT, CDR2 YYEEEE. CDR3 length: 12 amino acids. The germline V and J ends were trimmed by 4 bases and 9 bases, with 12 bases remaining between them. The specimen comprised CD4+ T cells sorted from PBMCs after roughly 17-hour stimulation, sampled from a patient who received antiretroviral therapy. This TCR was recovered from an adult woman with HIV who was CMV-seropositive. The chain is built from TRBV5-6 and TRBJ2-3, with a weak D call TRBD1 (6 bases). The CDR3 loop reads CASSGRRGTQYF. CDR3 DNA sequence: TGTGCCAGCAGCGGACGTAGGGGGACGCAGTATTTT.